This T cell receptor beta chain was identified in a study of cytomegalovirus exposure and HLA in healthy donors (dated by TCRdb to the late 2010s). General notes on the study: According to an earlier analysis of 587 of the donors, about 179 million T cells yielded 120 million or so unique TCR beta sequences and 276 Gb of sequence data. High-throughput TCR immunosequencing, statistical association of individual TCRs with disease status, and machine learning were combined to predict cytomegalovirus infection status. In addition to the first cohort of around 670 subjects, a separate validation cohort of approximately 130 different subjects was used. An early release covering over 500 HLA-typed donors comprised 300 to 350 gigabases of sequencing data and about 90 million unique TCR sequences. Donor age, sex, ethnicity and CMV serostatus were compiled together with the repertoire data. The aim of the study was to test whether cataloging public T cell receptors could identify signatures of past pathogen exposure. Typing coverage varied by locus: 629-630 donors for A, B, C, DRB1 and DQB1; around 560 for DQA1; some 610 for DPA1; roughly 450 for DPB1. All discovery cohort repertoires had been generated using a single sequencing platform. Genome-wide SNP genotypes for about 60% of the 666 donors were used in a later genetic analysis, which treated that subset as a discovery cohort. In a later analysis, previously published TCR beta repertoires from 600 to 850 donors were re-analyzed and high-resolution HLA genotyping was added so that TCR occurrence patterns could be studied. Rather than drawing on any new phenotypic data, the later analysis identified candidate immune exposures from TCR beta sequences and the way those sequences occurred across donors. HLA typing included class I and class II loci at four-digit resolution. Across some 400 genotyped donors of the cohort, an average of 235,054 unique TCR beta nucleotide sequences per donor were sequenced, and approximately 17% of those sequences were non-productive. The T cell repertoires of about 700 subjects were profiled by immunosequencing and related to cytomegalovirus serostatus. Of the roughly 400 genotyped donors, more than 75% were placed in the genetic ancestry cluster associated with self-reported Caucasian donors. Roughly 5 DR-DQ haplotypes were handled as single units for association and clustering because linkage in the cohort was strong. In an earlier analysis of several hundred of the donors, high-throughput TCR beta sequencing was used to judge whether each TCR beta V gene segment behaved as functional or pseudogenic.

The investigation overall reported the following: In a later analysis, the rate of TCR association differed among HLA loci, with DRB1 alleles having the most associated TCRs and HLA-C alleles having the fewest. In a later analysis, around 17,000 TCR beta sequences were associated with specific HLA alleles at a false discovery rate of 0.05. HLA typing was unavailable for some donors at each locus, so association tests used only the typed subset. Correlated functional status among segregating V segments might be attributable to linkage disequilibrium, but an unknown experimental factor could not be ruled out. CMV serostatus was the only immune exposure information available for the cohort. It was suggested by the authors that the approach could potentially be generalized to other disease states and immunological phenotypes. In vitro tests confirmed that a few of the cytomegalovirus-associated TCR beta chains recognize cytomegalovirus antigens. In an earlier analysis of roughly 560 of the donors, most TCR beta V segments were observed in productive rearrangements about 90% or about 30% of the time, broadly matching IMGT annotations. The presence/absence analyses assumed that sequencing depth was roughly uniform across donors, and that assumption may not be true. A later analysis reported that several top co-occurrence clusters appeared linked to parvovirus B19, influenza, CMV and Epstein-Barr virus. In the study, around 150 TCR beta chains were listed as associated with cytomegalovirus. A cluster of highly shared sequence variants was judged likely to represent a technical artifact of the sequencing pipeline. Cytomegalovirus status was reported to be diagnosed by the classifier with high specificity and sensitivity in both the original and validation cohorts. Compared with equally common non-associated chains, HLA-associated TCR beta chains in a later analysis were more clonally expanded and had lower generation probabilities. Most CMV-associated TCR beta chains appeared to be HLA-restricted in a later analysis, and the HLA associations seemed to be driven largely by CMV exposure. According to a later genetic analysis, donors in an Asian-associated ancestry cluster had fewer N-insertions in productive TCRs than the approximately 670-donor mean. Most TCR sequences were observed very rarely across donors, whereas some public TCRs were present in many individuals. This cohort had only TCR beta chains sequenced, and the lack of alpha or paired-chain data limited which features could be detected. Some IMGT-functional V segments, including TRBV6-2 and TRBV6-3, could not be told apart with the 87-base-pair reads, so those segments were excluded. An association between a missense DCLRE1C variant and V-gene and J-gene trimming of TCR beta chains was found in a later genetic analysis and replicated in an independent cohort. Because counts were too low, about 18 rarely observed V segments, including chromosome 9 orphons, were excluded from the earlier analysis of around 640 of the donors. A further reported finding was that TCR beta sequences accurately predicted the HLA-A and HLA-B alleles for most subjects in the first cohort. When HLA alleles, especially DR and DQ, strongly co-occurred, TCR associations were difficult to assign to individual alleles.

The method behind the library was the immunoSEQ multiplex PCR assay. The multiplex PCR relied on a mix of 60 forward primers for TCR Vbeta segments and 13 reverse primers for TCR Jbeta segments. The CDR3 region of rearranged TCR beta genes was amplified from genomic DNA by a multiplex PCR assay. The amplified TCR beta libraries were sequenced on the Illumina HiSeq System as 87-base-pair reads. The study's processing was this. A later analysis tallied roughly 78 million unique TCR beta chains across the 666 repertoires, and some 10 million of those chains were shared by two or more donors. Raw reads were error-corrected and collapsed into unique sequences with a nearest-neighbor algorithm that merged closely related sequences to remove PCR and sequencing errors. CDR3 sequences were aligned to IMGT reference sequences to assign V, D and J gene segments. Each retained sequence needed at least a six-nucleotide match to both a V gene segment and a J gene segment. Rearrangements were classified as productive when the CDR3 lacked stop codons and remained in frame with V and J, and all other rearrangements were classified as non-productive. Following IMGT convention, CDR3 was defined as the stretch from the second conserved V-encoded cysteine to the conserved J-encoded phenylalanine. In an earlier analysis of some 550 of the donors, sequences lacking an unambiguous match to a single V gene segment were excluded. An earlier analysis of under 750 of the donors called V segments functional above 56.7% productive rearrangements and segregating when the between-donor standard deviation exceeded 5%. A statistical classification framework was developed to diagnose cytomegalovirus status using the catalog of TCR beta chain sequences. V and J gene assignment, in a later analysis, came from comparing TCR nucleotide sequences with IMGT/GENE-DB human TR gene sequences. The TCRdist pipeline was used in a later analysis to assign CDR3 sequences and most-parsimonious VDJ recombination scenarios. In a later analysis, every TCR beta chain was defined by the combination of its CDR3 amino acid sequence and its V-gene family, and reads without a unique V-gene family were dropped. In a later analysis, 500 to 700 highly shared, low-generation-probability nucleotide sequences were removed to address suspected cross-contamination and a sequencing artifact. In a later analysis, a clonal expansion index for each public chain was calculated from normalized within-repertoire ranks of inferred template counts. A later analysis computed generation probabilities with a VDJ recombination model fitted to out-of-frame rearrangements, and checked the results against IGoR. In a later analysis, TCR-TCR, TCR-HLA and TCR-CMV co-occurrence was scored with hypergeometric tests, and a repertoire-size bias correction was applied to TCR pairs. A later analysis estimated false discovery rates by permuting HLA or CMV assignments 20 times. In a later analysis, co-occurring TCRs were grouped with DBSCAN, and TCRdist sequence similarity was added when clustering was performed within HLA-allele-positive subsets. Repertoires with fewer than 30,000 or more than 120,000 public chains were left out of co-occurrence clustering, as were several repertoires with anomalous nucleotide sharing. The clones in this table, taken by TCRdb from immuneACCESS, are in-frame only. Not every clone is retained; where verified, under half of the shortfall comes from an unresolved V gene, and the cause of the rest is unknown. V, J and clone size reflect that table, while D and trimming were determined from the DNA. The sample yields approximately 110,000 clones; approximately 15% were counted once. The ten largest clones represent roughly 2% of the sample.

The sample holds a few counts of this clone. This receptor's antigen is unknown. Base qualities are not recorded, but no much larger clone differs from it by a single base. Including the terminal cysteine and phenylalanine, the CDR3 comprises 13 residues. The DNA shown is the 39-base CDR3, in frame from base 1. In total, approximately 690 healthy bone marrow donors made up the cohort. At the time of sampling, every cohort member was nominally healthy, though immune exposures that went unrecorded were likely present. The donor tested CMV seronegative, placing the donor among the 352 seronegative members of the cohort. A peripheral blood sample was collected from each donor, and TCR beta sequencing was performed on peripheral blood mononuclear cells. Genomic DNA extraction from the blood cell samples was performed with the Qiagen DNeasy Blood Extraction Kit.

The chain links TRBV12-2 with TRBJ2-3; TRBD2, as called in the table, went unchecked against the DNA. TRBV12-2 is described as a pseudogene. The sequence derives from a woman aged 18-30 years in good health and CMV-seronegative. Sequenced: PBMCs. The DNA sequence reads TGTGCAAGTCGCTTTCGGGGCACAGATACGCAGTATTTT. Its product reads: CASRFRGTDTQYF.